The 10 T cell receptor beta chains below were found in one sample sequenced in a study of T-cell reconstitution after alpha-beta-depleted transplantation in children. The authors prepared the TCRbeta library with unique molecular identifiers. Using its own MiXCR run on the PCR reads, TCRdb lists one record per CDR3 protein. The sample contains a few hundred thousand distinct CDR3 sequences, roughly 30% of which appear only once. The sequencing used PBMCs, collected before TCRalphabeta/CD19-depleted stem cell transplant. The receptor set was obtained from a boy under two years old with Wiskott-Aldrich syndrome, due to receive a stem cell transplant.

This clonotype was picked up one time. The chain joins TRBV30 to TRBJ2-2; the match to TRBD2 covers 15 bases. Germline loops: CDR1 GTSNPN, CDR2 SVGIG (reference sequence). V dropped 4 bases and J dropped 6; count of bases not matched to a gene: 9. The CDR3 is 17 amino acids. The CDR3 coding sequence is TGTGCCTGGATAGGGACTAGCGGGAGGATTCCTCCCGGGGAGCTGTTTTTT. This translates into CAWIGTSGRIPPGELFF.

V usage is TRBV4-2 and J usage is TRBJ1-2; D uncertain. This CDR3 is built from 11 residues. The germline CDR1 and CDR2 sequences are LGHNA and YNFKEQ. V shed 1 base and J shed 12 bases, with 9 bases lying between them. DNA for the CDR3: TGTGCCAGCAGCCAAGGGGGTGAGGACACCTTC. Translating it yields CASSQGGEDTF.

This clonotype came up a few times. The CDR3 protein is CASSGLAGLDQYF. Here the CDR3 DNA reads TGCGCCAGCAGTGGTCTAGCGGGGTTAGATCAGTACTTC. The V and J genes are TRBV10-2 and TRBJ2-7; 9 positions match TRBD2. CDR1 WSHSY and CDR2 SAAADI come from the germline V gene. This CDR3 is built from 13 residues. V shed 4 bases, J shed 10 bases, and the junction held 8 bases outside the gene matches.

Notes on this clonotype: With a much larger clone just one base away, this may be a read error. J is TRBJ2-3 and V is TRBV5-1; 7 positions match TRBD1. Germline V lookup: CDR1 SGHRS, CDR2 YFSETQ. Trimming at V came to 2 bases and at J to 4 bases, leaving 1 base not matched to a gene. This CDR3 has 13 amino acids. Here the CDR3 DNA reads TGCGCCAGCAGCTTCGGACAGGCAGATACGCAGTATTTT. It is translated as CASSFGQADTQYF.

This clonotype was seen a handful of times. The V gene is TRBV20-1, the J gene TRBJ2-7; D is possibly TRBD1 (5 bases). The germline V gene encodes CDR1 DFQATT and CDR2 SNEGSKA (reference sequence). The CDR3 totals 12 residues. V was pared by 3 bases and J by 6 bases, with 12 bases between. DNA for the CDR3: TGCAGTGCTAGGGGGCTCAATCGCGAGCAGTACTTC. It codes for CSARGLNREQYF.

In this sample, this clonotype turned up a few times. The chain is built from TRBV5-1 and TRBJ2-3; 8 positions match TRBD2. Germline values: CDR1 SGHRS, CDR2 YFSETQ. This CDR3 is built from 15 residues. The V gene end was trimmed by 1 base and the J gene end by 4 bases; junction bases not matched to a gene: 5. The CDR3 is CASSLREGRADTQYF. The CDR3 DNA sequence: TGCGCCAGCAGCTTGCGGGAGGGCCGGGCAGATACGCAGTATTTT.

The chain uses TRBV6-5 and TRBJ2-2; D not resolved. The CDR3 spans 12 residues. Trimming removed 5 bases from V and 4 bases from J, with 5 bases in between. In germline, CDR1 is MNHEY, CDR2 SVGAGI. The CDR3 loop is CASSDTTGELFF. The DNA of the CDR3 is TGTGCCAGCAGTGACACCACCGGGGAGCTGTTTTTT.

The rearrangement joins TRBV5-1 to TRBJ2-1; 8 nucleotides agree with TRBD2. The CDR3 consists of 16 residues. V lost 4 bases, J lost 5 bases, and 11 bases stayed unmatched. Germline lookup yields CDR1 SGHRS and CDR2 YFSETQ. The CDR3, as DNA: TGCGCCAGCAGCCCCAGGGGCGGGAGGCCTCACAATGAGCAGTTCTTC. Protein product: CASSPRGGRPHNEQFF.

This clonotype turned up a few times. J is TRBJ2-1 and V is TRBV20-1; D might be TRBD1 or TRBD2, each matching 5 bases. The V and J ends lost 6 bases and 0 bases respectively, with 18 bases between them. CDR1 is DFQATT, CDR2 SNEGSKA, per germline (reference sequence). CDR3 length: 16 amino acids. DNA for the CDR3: TGCAGTGCGGAGTCGAGGGGTGCTAGCTCCTACAATGAGCAGTTCTTC. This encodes CSAESRGASSYNEQFF.

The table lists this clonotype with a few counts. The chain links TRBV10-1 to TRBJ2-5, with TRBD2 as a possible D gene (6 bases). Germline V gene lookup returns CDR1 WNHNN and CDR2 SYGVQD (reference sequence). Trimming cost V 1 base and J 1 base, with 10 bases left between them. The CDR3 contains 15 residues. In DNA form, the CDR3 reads TGCGCCAGCAGTGAGTTCCAGGGAGGCCAAGAGACCCAGTACTTC. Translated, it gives CASSEFQGGQETQYF.